These 25 T cell receptor beta chains were sequenced from one sample in a study of blood T cell repertoires in COVID-19. Clones were sequenced by immunoSEQ multiplex PCR, and TCRdb holds only the in-frame ones, with some missing. The table records 150,000 to 200,000 clones, roughly 88% of them present only once. Sequencing input: PBMCs or T cells enriched from blood (not recorded which). The receptors here all came from a man aged 70 or older who had been exposed to COVID-19.

V usage is TRBV5-1 and J usage is TRBJ1-4; possibly TRBD1 for D (6 bases). This CDR3 is built from 15 residues. CDR1 is SGHRS, CDR2 YFSETQ, per germline. V dropped 2 bases and J dropped 2 bases, with 10 bases sitting between them. The CDR3 spells CASSFSGGTNEKLFF. CDR3 DNA: TGCGCCAGCAGCTTTTCGGGGGGCACTAATGAAAAACTGTTTTTT.

CDR3 in DNA: TGTGCCAGCTCACCGTCTGGGACAGGGGGCAGTCTGGGAAACACCATATATTTT. Translating gives CASSPSGTGGSLGNTIYF. The chain links TRBV18 to TRBJ1-3; TRBD1 aligns across 12 bases. V dropped 3 bases and J dropped 4; count of bases not matched to a gene: 10. The CDR3 has 18 amino acids. Per germline, CDR1 KGHSH and CDR2 LQKENI.

This clone occurred once. The CDR3 sequence: CASRPTSGLYNEQFF. CDR3 nucleotides: TGTGCCAGCAGACCCACTAGCGGTCTTTACAATGAGCAGTTCTTC. The chain links TRBV14 to TRBJ2-1, with TRBD2 matching over 8 bases. This CDR3 contains 15 residues. In germline, CDR1 is SGHDN, CDR2 FVKESK. The V and J ends lost 6 bases and 4 bases, in that order; junction bases with no gene match: 8.

The chain links TRBV20-1 to TRBJ2-1, with 10 bases fitting TRBD2. CDR3 size: 16 residues. CDR1 and CDR2 from the germline V gene are DFQATT and SNEGSKA (reference sequence). V gave up 3 bases and J gave up 9 bases; unmatched junction bases: 14. In nucleotides, the CDR3 is TGCAGTGCTAGTGAAATTACTAGCGGGGTCGGGGGTGAGCAGTTCTTC. Its protein is CSASEITSGVGGEQFF.

In this sample, this clone turned up a few times. V and J are TRBV7-2 and TRBJ1-2; TRBD1 matches at 8 bases. The junction had 9 bases not matched to a gene; V was cut back by 5 bases and J by 7 bases. CDR3 length: 14 amino acids. CDR1 is SGHTA and CDR2 is FQGNSA in the germline V gene. CDR3 DNA sequence: TGTGCCAGCAGCCTTAATACCCAGGGGGCTGGCTACACCTTC. Translation: CASSLNTQGAGYTF.

The rearrangement uses TRBV7-8 and TRBJ1-1; D might be TRBD1 (6 bases). The CDR3 loop spans 13 amino acids. The germline gives CDR1 SGHVS, CDR2 FQNEAQ. V lost 9 bases and J 5 bases, leaving 16 bases between the germline ends. CDR3 residues: CARGGPMGTEAFF. The CDR3 nucleotides read TGTGCCAGGGGGGGGCCGATGGGTACTGAAGCTTTCTTT.

This rearrangement joins TRBV5-1 to TRBJ1-3; D remains ambiguous. The ends were cut back, 6 bases at V and 2 bases at J, with 9 bases in the middle. In germline, CDR1 is SGHRS, CDR2 YFSETQ. The CDR3 is 13 residues long. CDR3 in DNA: TGCGCCAGCAACGAGGGCACTGGAAACACCATATATTTT. Its protein is CASNEGTGNTIYF.

The CDR3 reads CASSSRQGEQFF. CDR3 nucleotides: TGTGCCAGCAGCTCGAGACAGGGTGAGCAGTTCTTC. The V call is TRBV7-3, the J call TRBJ2-1, with 7 bases aligning to TRBD1. The CDR3 length is 12 residues. Germline trimming cut 4 bases from V and 9 bases from J; bases unmatched to any gene: 3. Germline CDR1 SGHTA, CDR2 FQGTGA.

The rearrangement uses TRBV5-1 and TRBJ1-1, with D tentatively TRBD1 (6 bases). The CDR3 spans 14 residues. Germline assignment: CDR1 SGHRS and CDR2 YFSETQ. Trimming left V 9 bases short and J 2 bases short, with 17 bases between. CDR3 amino acids: CATRTGGTNTEAFF. The CDR3 nucleotides read TGCGCCACCCGGACGGGGGGGACAAACACTGAAGCTTTCTTT.

The chain has TRBV3-1 (or the pseudogene TRBV3-2) and TRBJ2-7; 9 bases line up with TRBD1. From germline, CDR1 is LGHDT and CDR2 YNNKEL (reference sequence). Trimming cost V 4 bases and J 5 bases; bases outside gene matches: 12. CDR3 size: 16 residues. The CDR3 sequence: CASSRKGTGNPNEQYF. CDR3 DNA sequence: TGTGCCAGCAGCCGAAAAGGGACAGGGAATCCCAACGAGCAGTACTTC.

The chain uses TRBV11-2 and TRBJ2-3; TRBD2 agrees at 16 bases. This CDR3 comprises 19 residues. In germline, CDR1 is SGHAT, CDR2 FQNNGV. The junction had 10 bases not matched to a gene; V was cut back by 4 bases and J by 3 bases. The CDR3 sequence: CASSYMGTSGRAVTDTQYF. The DNA for the CDR3 is TGTGCCAGCAGCTACATGGGGACTAGCGGGAGGGCCGTGACAGATACGCAGTATTTT. Full variable domain (outside the CDR3, taken from reference TRBV11-2 and TRBJ2-3): EAGVAQSPRYKIIEKRQSVAFWCNPISGHATLYWYQQILGQGPKLLIQFQNNGVVDDSQLPKDRFSAERLKGVDSTLKIQPAKLEDSAVYLCASSYMGTSGRAVTDTQYFGPGTRLTVL.

The chain couples TRBV7-2 to TRBJ2-1, with D unclear. Germline V gene lookup returns CDR1 SGHTA and CDR2 FQGNSA. V lost 4 bases and J 10 bases, leaving 17 bases between the germline ends. This CDR3 spans 14 amino acids. CDR3 in amino acids: CASSSPARVLEQFF. The CDR3 DNA reads TGTGCCAGCAGCTCGCCTGCACGGGTCTTAGAGCAGTTCTTC.

This sequence joins TRBV13 and TRBJ2-7; 13 bases match TRBD2. J lost 2 bases, V lost 4 bases, and 2 bases had no gene match. This CDR3 region has 15 residues. Germline V gene data show CDR1 as PRHDT and CDR2 as FYEKMQ (reference sequence). In DNA, the CDR3 is TGTGCCAGCAGCTCGGGACTAGCGGGAACCTACGAGCAGTACTTC. Translation gives CASSSGLAGTYEQYF.

This chain links TRBV5-5 with TRBJ2-7, with D possibly TRBD2 on 6 matching bases. CDR3 length: 15 residues. The germline V gene has CDR1 SGHKS and CDR2 YYEKEE (reference sequence). V lost 2 bases, J lost 2 bases, and 14 bases lay in between. CDR3: CASSFFSGPAYEQYF. For the CDR3, the DNA is TGTGCCAGCAGCTTCTTCAGCGGGCCAGCCTACGAGCAGTACTTC. Filled out from reference TRBV5-5 and TRBJ2-7, the complete variable domain reads DAGVTQSPTHLIKTRGQQVTLRCSPISGHKSVSWYQQVLGQGPQFIFQYYEKEERGRGNFPDRFSARQFPNYSSELNVNALLLGDSALYLCASSFFSGPAYEQYFGPGTRLTVT.

J is TRBJ2-7 and V is TRBV18; 8 nucleotides line up with TRBD1. This CDR3 has 15 residues. Unmatched junction bases numbered 5, after V lost 2 bases and J lost 2 bases. Germline V gives CDR1 KGHSH, CDR2 LQKENI. The CDR3 spells CASSPRQGLPYEQYF. CDR3 bases: TGTGCCAGCTCACCAAGACAGGGGCTCCCCTACGAGCAGTACTTC. Full variable domain (remainder filled in from reference TRBV18 and TRBJ2-7): NAGVMQNPRHLVRRRGQEARLRCSPMKGHSHVYWYRQLPEEGLKFMVYLQKENIIDESGMPKERFSAEFPKEGPSILRIQQVVRGDSAAYFCASSPRQGLPYEQYFGPGTRLTVT.

In its sample, this clone was seen once. The rearrangement uses TRBV5-4 and TRBJ2-7; 10 positions agree with TRBD2. From germline, CDR1 is SGHNT and CDR2 YYREEE (reference sequence). J gave up 3 bases and V 3 bases, and 3 bases lay outside the gene matches. The CDR3 is made up of 14 amino acids. The CDR3 coding sequence is TGTGCCAGCAGCTGGTCTAGCGGGAGCTACGAGCAGTACTTC. It translates to CASSWSSGSYEQYF.

V usage is TRBV5-1 and J usage is TRBJ1-5, with D possibly TRBD1 on 6 matching bases. V gave up 0 bases and J gave up 6 bases, with 10 bases separating them. The CDR3 totals 14 residues. Germline V lookup: CDR1 SGHRS, CDR2 YFSETQ. The DNA of the CDR3 is TGCGCCAGCAGCTTGGGTAGCAGGGGTCAGCCCCAGCATTTT. Amino acids: CASSLGSRGQPQHF.

The chain employs TRBV7-2 and TRBJ1-1; a possible D gene is TRBD1 (5 bases). V gave up 5 bases and J gave up 7 bases, with 14 bases separating them. Germline assignment: CDR1 SGHTA and CDR2 FQGNSA. This CDR3 has 13 residues. The CDR3 sequence: CASSRRGENEAFF. For the CDR3, the DNA is TGTGCCAGCAGCCGGCGGGGGGAGAATGAAGCTTTCTTT.

The V gene is TRBV19, the J gene TRBJ2-3, with 10 nucleotides matching TRBD2. The ends lost 9 bases at V and 2 bases at J; junction bases unmatched: 11. CDR1 is LNHDA, CDR2 SQIVND, per germline (reference sequence). This CDR3 spans 16 amino acids. CDR3 in DNA: TGTGCCAGCACGCTGGGTAGCGGGGGGCTCACAGATACGCAGTATTTT. Protein: CASTLGSGGLTDTQYF.

This chain links TRBV19 with TRBJ2-5, with TRBD2 matching over 7 bases. J gave up 5 bases and V 7 bases, and 7 bases lay outside the gene matches. This CDR3 spans 13 amino acids. From germline, CDR1 is LNHDA and CDR2 SQIVND (reference sequence). In DNA, the CDR3 is TGTGCCAGTACGGAGCGGGATGGGGAGACCCAGTACTTC. Its translation: CASTERDGETQYF.

The chain carries TRBV12-3 or TRBV12-4 and TRBJ1-1; TRBD1 is a possible D gene (5 bases). The germline V and J ends were trimmed by 3 bases and 6 bases, with 11 bases remaining between them. This CDR3 spans 13 amino acids. The CDR3 DNA follows: TGTGCCAGCAGTTTTGGGGCAGTGGCTGAAGCTTTCTTT. Amino acid sequence: CASSFGAVAEAFF.

The CDR3 DNA reads TGTGCCAGCAGTTTACGCGGGACAGCCTATAGCAATCAGCCCCAGCATTTT. Protein: CASSLRGTAYSNQPQHF. The chain carries TRBV27 and TRBJ1-5; 7 bases are shared with TRBD1. J gave up 0 bases and V 2 bases, and 7 bases lay outside the gene matches. Germline CDR1 reads MNHEY; CDR2 reads SMNVEV (reference sequence). The CDR3 is 17 residues long.

The sample holds a few counts of this clone. J is TRBJ1-5 and V is TRBV5-8; weak D call: TRBD1 (5 bases). Germline-derived CDR1 and CDR2 are SGHTS and YDEGEE. V lost 0 bases and J 9 bases, leaving 13 bases between the germline ends. The CDR3 has 14 amino acids. This chain's CDR3 is CASSLDRPTRPQHF. As DNA, the CDR3 is TGTGCCAGCAGCTTGGACAGGCCTACGAGGCCCCAGCATTTT.

V and J are TRBV24-1 and TRBJ2-5, with 8 nucleotides matching TRBD1. The germline V gene encodes CDR1 KGHDR and CDR2 SFDVKD. The CDR3 consists of 16 residues. With 9 bases clipped from V and 5 bases from J, the junction kept 16 bases outside the gene matches. CDR3 DNA: TGTGCCACCGGAAGGACCGCGGGACAGGTCGGGGAGACCCAGTACTTC. It translates to CATGRTAGQVGETQYF.

This clone has just a few counts. The chain employs TRBV28 and TRBJ1-6; no definite D call. V was pared by 7 bases and J by 6 bases, with 10 bases between. The CDR3 contains 13 residues. Germline lookup yields CDR1 MDHEN and CDR2 SYDVKM. The CDR3 loop is CASNGVVNSPLHF. CDR3 DNA sequence: TGTGCCAGCAACGGGGTAGTTAATTCACCCCTCCACTTT.